Each of the 13 T cell receptor beta chains below was sequenced from the same sample in a study of radiation and T cells in renal cell carcinoma. Time point: baseline pretreatment blood. Treatment indicated: 15 Gy SBRT to primary tumor, nephrectomy 4 weeks later. Produced via immunoSEQ multiplex PCR; TCRdb's table is partial and in-frame only. Seen here are about 61,000 clones, around 80% observed once, and the top ten hold less than 7.5%. The sequencing here drew on blood, taken from a patient whose treatment included radiotherapy and nephrectomy. These receptors all stem from a man aged 60 to 75 with renal cell carcinoma.

This rearrangement joins TRBV10-2 to TRBJ2-7; D possibly uses TRBD1 or TRBD2 (5 bases each). The CDR3 totals 14 residues. Germline lookup yields CDR1 WSHSY and CDR2 SAAADI. The V and J ends lost 3 bases and 3 bases respectively, with 12 bases between them. The DNA for the CDR3 is TGCGCCAGCAGTGAATGGGACCGCCACTACGAGCAGTACTTC. It yields the protein CASSEWDRHYEQYF.

V gene TRBV11-3 combines with J gene TRBJ1-2; maybe TRBD1 (5 bases). The CDR3 has 16 residues. Trimming left V 0 bases short and J 1 base short, with 12 bases between. CDR1 and CDR2 from the germline V gene are SGHNT and YENEEA. CDR3 sequence (DNA): TGTGCCAGCAGCTTAGATGCGGCAGGGCTTAACTATGGCTACACCTTC. Its translation is CASSLDAAGLNYGYTF.

The rearrangement joins TRBV29-1 to TRBJ2-1, with 9 bases lining up with TRBD2. Germline V CDR1 and CDR2: SQVTM, ANQGSEA. With V trimmed by 4 bases and J by 8 bases, 15 bases remained unmatched. CDR3 length: 16 amino acids. CDR3 amino acids: CSVVGGGGRGLDEQFF. As DNA, the CDR3 is TGCAGCGTTGTGGGGGGCGGCGGGAGGGGTCTCGATGAGCAGTTCTTC.

The CDR3 region is CASSPLGGTEAFF. The CDR3, as DNA: TGTGCCAGTAGTCCCCTCGGGGGGACTGAAGCTTTCTTT. The J gene is TRBJ1-1, the V gene TRBV19; a weak D match, TRBD1 (5 bases). The CDR3 runs 13 residues. Germline loops: CDR1 LNHDA, CDR2 SQIVND (reference sequence). The V gene lost 5 bases and the J gene lost 5 bases, with 12 bases spanning the gap. Full variable domain (remainder filled in from reference TRBV19 and TRBJ1-1): DGGITQSPKYLFRKEGQNVTLSCEQNLNHDAMYWYRQDPGQGLRLIYYSQIVNDFQKGDIAEGYSVSREKKESFPLTVTSAQKNPTAFYLCASSPLGGTEAFFGQGTRLTVV.

The rearrangement links TRBV5-1 to TRBJ1-4; D not resolved. CDR3 size: 16 residues. CDR1 SGHRS and CDR2 YFSETQ come from the germline V gene. V shed 0 bases and J shed 0 bases, with 9 bases lying between them. CDR3 protein: CASSLEGGSTNEKLFF. CDR3 sequence (DNA): TGCGCCAGCAGCTTGGAGGGCGGCTCAACTAATGAAAAACTGTTTTTT.

In this sample, this clone turned up once. The rearrangement links TRBV6-5 to TRBJ1-6; TRBD1 matches at 9 bases. CDR3 length equals 15 residues. The germline gives CDR1 MNHEY, CDR2 SVGAGI. V trimming: 6 bases; J trimming: 10 bases; junction bases outside the gene matches: 10. CDR3 in amino acids: CASRETGGFMSPLHF. Here the CDR3 DNA reads TGTGCCAGCAGAGAGACAGGGGGGTTTATGTCACCCCTCCACTTT.

The chain is built from TRBV6-5 and TRBJ1-5; unclear D gene. This CDR3 contains 14 residues. Germline CDR1 MNHEY, CDR2 SVGAGI. Trimming cost V 0 bases and J 4 bases, with 7 bases left between them. CDR3 sequence: CASSYSSANQPQHF. Here the CDR3 DNA reads TGTGCCAGCAGTTACTCTAGCGCAAATCAGCCCCAGCATTTT.

This chain joins TRBV30 and TRBJ1-1; D gene ambiguous. CDR3 length: 12 amino acids. Germline V CDR1 and CDR2: GTSNPN, SVGIG (reference sequence). V was clipped by 3 bases and J by 4 bases, with 9 bases between them. As DNA, the CDR3 is TGTGCCTGGAGATGGATGGGCACTGAAGCTTTCTTT. It codes for CAWRWMGTEAFF.

This clone has more than one count but fewer than ten. The chain carries TRBV9 and TRBJ1-2; possibly TRBD1 for D (6 bases). Germline lookup yields CDR1 SGDLS and CDR2 YYNGEE. The CDR3 loop spans 14 amino acids. V was pared by 4 bases and J by 5 bases, with 15 bases between. CDR3 sequence: CASSTFQGSYGYTF. The CDR3 nucleotides are TGTGCCAGCAGCACCTTTCAGGGGTCGTATGGCTACACCTTC.

The V gene is TRBV6-1, the J gene TRBJ2-5, with TRBD2 identical over 8 bases. Trimming removed 3 bases from V and 9 bases from J; junction bases left unmatched: 6. The CDR3 has 13 residues. Looked up from germline, CDR1 is MNHNS and CDR2 is SASEGT. In nucleotides, the CDR3 is TGTGCCAGCAGTGACGGACTAGCAGGGGCCCAGTACTTC. The encoded protein is CASSDGLAGAQYF.

V gene TRBV7-8 combines with J gene TRBJ2-5, with D hard to call. The germline V and J ends were trimmed by 3 bases and 2 bases, with 16 bases remaining between them. Germline lookup yields CDR1 SGHVS and CDR2 FQNEAQ. CDR3 length: 16 amino acids. The CDR3 here is CASSLRLPTRQETQYF. The CDR3, as DNA: TGTGCCAGCAGCTTGCGATTACCGACACGGCAAGAGACCCAGTACTTC.

The V and J genes are TRBV19 and TRBJ1-2, with a possible D match to TRBD1 (6 bases). Germline-derived CDR1 and CDR2 are LNHDA and SQIVND (reference sequence). V gave up 10 bases and J gave up 4 bases, with 19 bases separating them. CDR3 length equals 14 residues. The CDR3 nucleotides read TGTGCCACCCGGGGGGGCAGGCGAGCCTATGGCTACACCTTC. Amino acid sequence: CATRGGRRAYGYTF.

This clone came up a few times. V is TRBV27 and J is TRBJ2-5; 7 nucleotides line up with TRBD1. V dropped 5 bases and J dropped 2; count of bases not matched to a gene: 5. The CDR3 spans 14 residues. The germline CDR1 and CDR2 sequences are MNHEY and SMNVEV (reference sequence). This CDR3 is CASSNPGQQETQYF. CDR3 nucleotide sequence: TGTGCCAGCAGTAATCCGGGACAGCAAGAGACCCAGTACTTC.